The rows below give T cell receptor beta chains drawn from one sample of a study of blood T cells in healthy people across ages. TCRdb recomputed calls from the 5' RACE reads with MiXCR, one row per CDR3 protein. The table lists over a million distinct CDR3 sequences, approximately 59% of them singletons, with about 6.3% in the top ten. Sequenced material: blood. The source of these receptors is a man between 18 and 29 years old in good health. Both conserved end residues are part of each CDR3. D genes are given only for firm matches. Expanded clones get a size class; other rows say once, few or many, or leave the size out.

TRBV6-1	TRBJ2-5	NA	NA	CASSEGPSPVQETQYF	TGTGCCAGCAGTGAGGGACCGAGCCCCGTCCAAGAGACCCAGTACTTC
TRBV7-9	TRBJ1-2	NA	NA	CTSIGQSNYGYTF	TGTACCAGCATCGGACAGTCTAACTATGGCTACACCTTC
TRBV7-2	TRBJ1-4	TRBD1	NA	CASSLAYAGTGIEKLFF	TGTGCCAGCAGCTTAGCGTATGCCGGGACAGGGATTGAAAAACTGTTTTTT
TRBV6-6	TRBJ1-5	NA	NA	CASSYSPARENQPQHF	TGTGCCAGCAGTTACTCGCCGGCCAGGGAGAATCAGCCCCAGCATTTT
TRBV4-3	TRBJ2-1	NA	NA	CASSNYLGSYNEQFF	TGCGCCAGCAGCAACTACCTGGGCTCCTACAATGAGCAGTTCTTC
TRBV25-1	TRBJ2-7	NA	NA	CASSPRHSRSSDEQYF	TGCGCCAGCAGCCCACGGCACAGCAGGAGCTCCGACGAGCAGTACTTC
TRBV4-1	TRBJ2-7	TRBD2	NA	CASSQERTSGSYEQYF	TGCGCCAGCAGCCAAGAAAGGACTAGCGGGAGCTACGAGCAGTACTTC
TRBV20-1	TRBJ2-3	NA	NA	CSASVVRRRTDTQYF	TGCAGTGCTAGTGTTGTGCGGCGACGGACAGATACGCAGTATTTT
TRBV10-3	TRBJ2-1	NA	NA	CAIRTAGVKNEQFF	TGTGCCATCAGGACCGCAGGGGTAAAAAATGAGCAGTTCTTC
TRBV27	TRBJ2-1	NA	NA	CASSFSRRDGQFF	TGTGCCAGCAGTTTTAGTCGGAGAGATGGGCAGTTCTTC
TRBV20-1	TRBJ2-4	NA	NA	CSARDVPNTYPGNIQYF	TGCAGTGCTAGAGATGTCCCCAACACCTATCCTGGGAACATTCAGTACTTC
TRBV29-1	TRBJ2-7	NA	few	CSVVAWKGKDEQYF	TGCAGCGTTGTGGCATGGAAGGGTAAGGACGAGCAGTACTTC
TRBV5-1	TRBJ2-3	TRBD1	few	CASSQTGTGAMPSTDTQYF	TGCGCCAGCAGCCAAACCGGGACAGGGGCCATGCCTAGCACAGATACGCAGTATTTT
TRBV20-1	TRBJ2-7	NA	NA	CSARVEGLTPYEQYF	TGCAGTGCTAGAGTCGAGGGACTGACCCCCTACGAGCAGTACTTC
TRBV9	TRBJ2-1	NA	few	CASSVTQARGTTYNEQFF	TGTGCCAGCAGCGTAACCCAGGCCAGGGGCACTACCTACAATGAGCAGTTCTTC
TRBV4-3	TRBJ2-3	TRBD2	once	CASRRGLATSTDTQYF	TGCGCCAGCAGACGGGGACTAGCGACTAGCACAGATACGCAGTATTTT
TRBV27	TRBJ2-6	NA	NA	CASSLHGANVLTF	TGTGCCAGCAGTTTGCATGGGGCCAACGTCCTGACTTTC
TRBV12-3/TRBV12-4	TRBJ2-2	NA	NA	CASTGGGRATGELFF	TGTGCCAGCACCGGAGGGGGCAGGGCCACCGGGGAGCTGTTTTTT
TRBV29-1	TRBJ2-3	NA	NA	CSVEEGSSPQYF	TGCAGCGTTGAAGAAGGGTCATCTCCCCAGTATTTT
TRBV29-1	TRBJ2-5	TRBD1	few	CSAKKGTGGNQETQYF	TGCAGCGCCAAGAAAGGGACAGGGGGTAATCAAGAGACCCAGTACTTC
TRBV12-3/TRBV12-4	TRBJ1-1	NA	NA	CASTRQGSGTEAFF	TGTGCCAGCACCCGCCAGGGATCAGGCACTGAAGCTTTCTTT
TRBV4-2	TRBJ2-5	TRBD1	few	CASSPTGGTQYF	TGTGCCAGCAGCCCGACAGGGGGCACCCAGTACTTC
TRBV7-2	TRBJ2-3	TRBD1	NA	CASSLDDRVASTDTQYF	TGTGCCAGCAGCTTGGACGACAGGGTCGCGTCCACAGATACGCAGTATTTT
TRBV27	TRBJ1-2	NA	few	CASSLTGYYGYTF	TGTGCCAGCAGTCTTACAGGGTATTATGGCTACACCTTC
TRBV4-3	TRBJ2-7	NA	NA	CASSQDQDTFGKQYF	TGCGCCAGCAGCCAAGATCAGGACACCTTCGGGAAGCAGTACTTC
TRBV12-5	TRBJ2-3	TRBD2	NA	CASGLVRSSGYYTDTQYF	TGTGCTAGTGGTTTGGTACGAAGTAGCGGGTATTACACAGATACGCAGTATTTT
TRBV9	TRBJ2-7	NA	NA	CASSVAGGAPYEQYF	TGTGCCAGCAGCGTAGCGGGGGGCGCCCCCTACGAGCAGTACTTC
TRBV5-5	TRBJ2-7	NA	NA	CASSMVNTYEQYF	TGTGCCAGCAGCATGGTCAACACCTACGAGCAGTACTTC
TRBV4-3	TRBJ2-5	NA	few	CASSQDSTGETQYF	TGCGCCAGCAGCCAAGATTCGACTGGAGAGACCCAGTACTTC
TRBV10-3	TRBJ1-6	NA	NA	CAISDLPAGPQRPLHF	TGTGCCATCAGTGACCTCCCGGCAGGCCCCCAACGACCCCTCCACTTT
TRBV11-2	TRBJ2-6	NA	NA	CASSSVATLSGANVLTF	TGTGCCAGCAGCTCCGTCGCCACTCTCTCTGGGGCCAACGTCCTGACTTTC
TRBV6-2/TRBV6-3	TRBJ2-7	NA	NA	CAIKRGHQYEQYF	TGTGCCATCAAGCGAGGACACCAGTACGAGCAGTACTTC
TRBV10-3	TRBJ1-5	NA	once	CAHPRSRGQPQHF	TGTGCCCATCCTAGGAGCCGGGGCCAGCCCCAGCATTTT
TRBV21-1	TRBJ2-1	NA	NA	CASSSGTGRYNEQFF	TGTGCCAGCAGCAGCGGGACAGGCCGCTACAATGAGCAGTTCTTC
TRBV6-5	TRBJ1-2	TRBD1	once	CASKKPGQGLRGYTF	TGTGCCAGCAAAAAACCGGGACAGGGATTAAGGGGCTACACCTTC
TRBV20-1	TRBJ1-1	NA	NA	CSANVNTEAFF	TGCAGTGCTAACGTTAACACTGAAGCTTTCTTT
TRBV7-9	TRBJ2-5	NA	NA	CASKLRDQETQYF	TGTGCCAGCAAACTCAGAGACCAAGAGACCCAGTACTTC
TRBV12-3/TRBV12-4	TRBJ2-3	NA	NA	CASSLGGVSADTQYF	TGTGCCAGCAGTTTAGGCGGGGTTAGCGCAGATACGCAGTATTTT
TRBV20-1	TRBJ2-7	TRBD2	NA	CSAGLAGGVHEQYF	TGCAGTGCCGGACTAGCGGGAGGGGTCCACGAGCAGTACTTC
TRBV12-3/TRBV12-4	TRBJ1-2	NA	few	CASNMGGNYGYTF	TGTGCCAGCAATATGGGGGGGAACTATGGCTACACCTTC
TRBV5-5	TRBJ2-4	NA	once	CASSFVGRDIQYF	TGTGCCAGCAGCTTCGTGGGGCGGGACATTCAGTACTTC
TRBV4-2	TRBJ2-1	NA	NA	CASSQEHPSSYNEQFF	TGTGCCAGCAGCCAAGAACACCCGAGCTCCTACAATGAGCAGTTCTTC
TRBV20-1	TRBJ2-3	TRBD2	NA	CSAPGLAGAGTDTQYF	TGCAGTGCTCCGGGACTAGCGGGAGCGGGGACAGATACGCAGTATTTT
TRBV4-1	TRBJ1-4	NA	few	CASSPQVMGSANEKLFF	TGCGCCAGCAGCCCACAAGTGATGGGGTCTGCTAATGAAAAACTGTTTTTT
TRBV6-5	TRBJ1-2	NA	few	CATWGGRDGYTF	TGTGCCACCTGGGGGGGAAGGGACGGCTACACCTTC
TRBV29-1	TRBJ1-2	NA	NA	CSVEDMDSFGYTF	TGCAGCGTTGAAGATATGGACAGTTTTGGCTACACCTTC
TRBV24-1	TRBJ2-2	NA	NA	CATSDWVSGELFF	TGTGCCACCAGTGATTGGGTGTCCGGGGAGCTGTTTTTT
TRBV2	TRBJ1-5	NA	NA	CASSPGAGNSNQPQHF	TGTGCCAGCAGTCCGGGGGCGGGGAATAGCAATCAGCCCCAGCATTTT
TRBV20-1	TRBJ2-7	NA	NA	CSAQGSYEQYF	TGCAGTGCTCAGGGGTCCTACGAGCAGTACTTC
TRBV14	TRBJ1-2	NA	NA	CASSHGQIEYGYTF	TGTGCCAGCAGTCATGGACAGATCGAATATGGCTACACCTTC
TRBV11-2	TRBJ2-7	TRBD1	NA	CASSLVTDRANEQYF	TGTGCCAGCAGCTTAGTTACAGACAGGGCGAACGAGCAGTACTTC
TRBV20-1	TRBJ1-2	NA	NA	CSARDQRGTINYTF	TGCAGTGCTAGAGATCAGCGGGGAACTATCAACTACACCTTC
TRBV12-3/TRBV12-4	TRBJ2-3	NA	NA	CASSVRLGTDTQYF	TGTGCCAGCAGTGTAAGACTCGGCACAGATACGCAGTATTTT
TRBV4-3	TRBJ1-2	TRBD1	many	CASSQANRGLDYGYTF	TGCGCCAGCAGCCAGGCGAACAGGGGGCTGGACTATGGCTACACCTTC